The 26 T cell receptor beta chains given below trace back to one sample, sequenced in a study of blood T cell repertoires in COVID-19. Using immunoSEQ multiplex PCR, the repertoire was profiled, and TCRdb retains in-frame clones only, with some absent. In the table there are approximately 430,000 clones, around 86% of which are singletons. Input material: peripheral blood. Receptors were obtained from a woman in her thirties with active or convalescent COVID-19.

The chain has TRBV30 and TRBJ2-3; D remains unclear. V lost 3 bases to trimming and J lost 4 bases, with 11 bases between them. Germline V gives CDR1 GTSNPN, CDR2 SVGIG (reference sequence). The CDR3 is 13 residues long. CDR3 in DNA: TGTGCCTGGAGAGAAAGCAACGCAGATACGCAGTATTTT. Translating it yields CAWRESNADTQYF.

The chain carries TRBV7-6 and TRBJ2-1, with TRBD2 matching 7 bases. This CDR3 is built from 15 residues. The trim removed 0 bases at V and 7 bases at J, leaving 6 bases unmatched. The germline V gene encodes CDR1 SGHVS and CDR2 FNYEAQ. The CDR3 sequence is CASSLAGGPYNEQFF. The CDR3 bases are TGTGCCAGCAGCTTAGCGGGAGGGCCGTATAATGAGCAGTTCTTC.

The V and J genes are TRBV10-3 and TRBJ1-4; D call uncertain. Germline V gene sequence: CDR1 ENHRY, CDR2 SYGVKD. The V and J ends lost 2 bases and 8 bases respectively, with 12 bases between them. This CDR3 has 14 residues. The CDR3: CAISEGGGGEKLFF. CDR3 coding DNA: TGTGCCATCAGTGAGGGAGGCGGTGGAGAAAAACTGTTTTTT.

This clone was detected a few times. The V call is TRBV6-5, the J call TRBJ2-7; the match to TRBD2 covers 8 bases. The length of the CDR3 is 12 residues. Per the germline V gene, CDR1 is MNHEY and CDR2 is SVGAGI. After removal of 8 bases from V and 7 bases from J, the junction contained 7 bases not matched to a gene. CDR3 sequence: CASQAGAEEQYF. The CDR3 nucleotides read TGTGCCAGCCAAGCGGGAGCGGAGGAGCAGTACTTC.

The V gene is TRBV30, the J gene TRBJ2-1; 7 bases are shared with TRBD2. With V trimmed by 5 bases and J by 7 bases, 14 bases remained unmatched. The CDR3 runs 15 residues. CDR1 GTSNPN and CDR2 SVGIG come from the germline V gene (reference sequence). The CDR3 DNA is TGTGCCTGGGACTGGGGCGGGGAGGGCTGGAATGAGCAGTTCTTC. It specifies CAWDWGGEGWNEQFF.

V gene TRBV18 combines with J gene TRBJ2-1; D may be TRBD1 (6 bases). The V gene's germline CDR1 is KGHSH and CDR2 LQKENI. The CDR3 sequence is 16 residues long. Trimming removed 3 bases from V and 7 bases from J, with 19 bases in between. The DNA for the CDR3 is TGTGCCAGCTCACCTGCGACAGGCCCAAATGCAAATGAGCAGTTCTTC. This gives the protein CASSPATGPNANEQFF.

V is TRBV6-1 and J is TRBJ1-2, with 8 bases identical to TRBD1. V dropped 2 bases and J dropped 4; count of bases not matched to a gene: 3. Germline assignment: CDR1 MNHNS and CDR2 SASEGT. The CDR3 loop spans 14 amino acids. The CDR3 loop is CASSETGGPYGYTF. The CDR3 coding sequence is TGTGCCAGCAGTGAAACAGGGGGGCCCTATGGCTACACCTTC.

This chain uses TRBV27 with TRBJ1-2, with TRBD1 identical over 8 bases. CDR3 length: 14 amino acids. The V segment lost 3 bases and the J segment 7 bases; nucleotides outside the gene matches: 7. Germline V CDR1 and CDR2: MNHEY, SMNVEV (reference sequence). CDR3 amino acids: CASSFSGQGGGYTF. The DNA of the CDR3 is TGTGCCAGCAGTTTCTCCGGACAGGGAGGTGGCTACACCTTC.

This clone has just one count. This chain links TRBV2 with TRBJ2-1; unclear D gene. The CDR3 is made up of 12 amino acids. CDR1 and CDR2 (germline): SNHLY, FYNNEI. Deletions cut 4 bases from V and 8 bases from J, with 9 bases between. CDR3 DNA: TGTGCCAGCAGTGTCCTAGACGATGAGCAGTTCTTC. It yields the protein CASSVLDDEQFF.

This clone was picked up one time. The rearrangement uses TRBV5-1 and TRBJ1-1; D uncertain. CDR3 length: 14 residues. V lost 0 bases, J lost 3 bases, and 9 bases lay in between. Per germline, CDR1 SGHRS and CDR2 YFSETQ. The CDR3 nucleotides are TGCGCCAGCAGCTTGGACTCCCCGGACACTGAAGCTTTCTTT. This encodes CASSLDSPDTEAFF.

The chain carries TRBV5-1 and TRBJ1-2, with 9 bases matching TRBD1. The length of the CDR3 is 14 residues. Trimming at V came to 0 bases and at J to 3 bases, leaving 0 bases not matched to a gene. Germline V gene lookup returns CDR1 SGHRS and CDR2 YFSETQ. In nucleotides, the CDR3 is TGCGCCAGCAGCTTGGGGACAGGGGACTATGGCTACACCTTC. This encodes CASSLGTGDYGYTF.

The V call is TRBV4-1, the J call TRBJ1-3; 10 nucleotides align to TRBD1. Germline V gene lookup returns CDR1 MGHRA and CDR2 YSYEKL. J gave up 0 bases and V 4 bases, and 3 bases lay outside the gene matches. This CDR3 spans 16 amino acids. CDR3: CASSPRTGGSGNTIYF. In nucleotides, the CDR3 is TGCGCCAGCAGCCCCCGGACAGGGGGCTCTGGAAACACCATATATTTT.

The chain carries TRBV6-2 or TRBV6-3 and TRBJ1-5, with D tentatively TRBD1 (6 bases). V was shortened by 3 bases and J by 5 bases, with 11 bases between the two germline ends. From germline, CDR1 is MNHEY and CDR2 SVGEGT. This CDR3 is built from 14 residues. CDR3 nucleotides: TGTGCCAGCAGTTATACAGGGAGGGATCAGCCCCAGCATTTT. Amino acid sequence: CASSYTGRDQPQHF.

The chain carries TRBV7-2 and TRBJ2-7, with 9 bases aligning to TRBD1. Germline V gene lookup returns CDR1 SGHTA and CDR2 FQGNSA. V gave up 5 bases and J gave up 6 bases; unmatched junction bases: 5. This CDR3 region has 13 residues. CDR3 region: CASSGRTGAEQYF. The CDR3 nucleotides are TGTGCCAGCAGCGGACGGACAGGGGCCGAGCAGTACTTC.

The J gene is TRBJ2-3, the V gene TRBV30, with TRBD2 as a possible D gene (5 bases). This CDR3 region has 14 residues. The germline CDR1 and CDR2 sequences are GTSNPN and SVGIG (reference sequence). V lost 7 bases, J lost 0 bases, and 14 bases lay in between. The CDR3 sequence: CASGGQASTDTQYF. The CDR3 bases are TGTGCCTCCGGCGGGCAGGCTAGCACAGATACGCAGTATTTT.

The V call is TRBV24-1, the J call TRBJ1-1; maybe TRBD1 (5 bases). The ends were cut back, 3 bases at V and 13 bases at J, with 20 bases in the middle. From germline, CDR1 is KGHDR and CDR2 SFDVKD. This CDR3 has 14 residues. The CDR3 sequence is CATSDKGGTDNLFF. DNA of the CDR3: TGTGCCACCAGTGATAAGGGCGGCACGGACAACCTTTTCTTT.

V usage is TRBV7-9 and J usage is TRBJ2-3, with a weak D call TRBD1 (6 bases). Germline values: CDR1 SEHNR, CDR2 FQNEAQ (reference sequence). Trimming shortened V by 6 bases and J by 4 bases, and 17 bases separated the two germline ends. CDR3 length equals 15 residues. CDR3 sequence: CASSFETGISDTQYF. CDR3 nucleotides: TGTGCCAGCAGTTTCGAAACAGGGATCTCAGATACGCAGTATTTT.

The rearrangement joins TRBV7-6 to TRBJ2-2; tentatively, D is TRBD2 (5 bases). Per germline, CDR1 SGHVS and CDR2 FNYEAQ. The CDR3 is 18 amino acids. Trimming shortened V by 4 bases and J by 2 bases, and 20 bases separated the two germline ends. CDR3 nucleotide sequence: TGTGCCAGCAGCTCCAACCCGGGGTCTCTCCTAAACACCGGGGAGCTGTTTTTT. As protein: CASSSNPGSLLNTGELFF.

In DNA, the CDR3 is TGTGCCAGCAGGGACGGACTGAACATTCAGTACTTC. Amino acids: CASRDGLNIQYF. The chain combines TRBV3-1 (or the pseudogene TRBV3-2) with TRBJ2-4; tentative D call: TRBD2 (5 bases). The CDR3 runs to 12 residues. The V and J ends lost 6 bases and 7 bases respectively, with 10 bases between them. Per the germline V gene, CDR1 is LGHDT and CDR2 is YNNKEL (reference sequence).

The chain links TRBV19 to TRBJ2-3; 12 positions match TRBD2. This CDR3 has 18 amino acids. Germline lookup yields CDR1 LNHDA and CDR2 SQIVND (reference sequence). V dropped 2 bases and J dropped 2; count of bases not matched to a gene: 8. The DNA of the CDR3 is TGTGCCAGTAGTATAATTGTCCTAGCGGGGGGGGCCACAGATACGCAGTATTTT. This codes for CASSIIVLAGGATDTQYF.

V gene TRBV7-2 combines with J gene TRBJ1-2; D is uncertain. CDR1 and CDR2 from the germline V gene are SGHTA and FQGNSA. V was cut by 5 bases and J by 4 bases, with 17 bases left in between. CDR3 size: 15 residues. CDR3: CASSQARAAGYGYTF. The CDR3 DNA sequence: TGTGCCAGCAGCCAAGCAAGAGCAGCGGGCTATGGCTACACCTTC.

V gene TRBV7-9 combines with J gene TRBJ2-1; 8 nucleotides line up with TRBD2. The germline gives CDR1 SEHNR, CDR2 FQNEAQ (reference sequence). The J segment lost 10 bases and the V segment lost 3 bases, leaving 11 bases of the junction unmatched. The CDR3 is 15 residues long. The CDR3 region has the DNA TGTGCCAGCAGCTTTCTAAGCGGGAGCGTCGGCGAGCAGTTCTTC. Protein product: CASSFLSGSVGEQFF.

The chain is built from TRBV29-1 and TRBJ2-3; TRBD2 aligns across 7 bases. Germline CDR1 reads SQVTM; CDR2 reads ANQGSEA. J gave up 0 bases and V 4 bases, and 7 bases lay outside the gene matches. This CDR3 spans 15 amino acids. CDR3 bases: TGCAGCGTTGTCTTGGGACTACAAAGCACAGATACGCAGTATTTT. This translates into CSVVLGLQSTDTQYF.

The V and J genes are TRBV11-2 and TRBJ1-1; a possible D gene is TRBD1 (6 bases). Germline CDR1 reads SGHAT; CDR2 reads FQNNGV. The V end was cut by 5 bases, the J end by 0 bases, with 13 bases between. The CDR3 is 15 amino acids. CDR3 nucleotides: TGTGCCAGCAGCCTAACCGGGACAATGAACACTGAAGCTTTCTTT. It is translated as CASSLTGTMNTEAFF.

This clone was seen only once. The rearrangement links TRBV5-1 to TRBJ1-2; possibly TRBD1 for D (6 bases). V was trimmed by 0 bases and J by 4 bases, leaving 13 bases between them. CDR3 length: 15 residues. The germline V gene encodes CDR1 SGHRS and CDR2 YFSETQ. This CDR3 reads CASSLGQGSGYGYTF. CDR3 DNA sequence: TGCGCCAGCAGCTTGGGGCAGGGGAGCGGCTATGGCTACACCTTC.

The V and J genes are TRBV3-1 (or the pseudogene TRBV3-2) and TRBJ1-1; D call uncertain. This CDR3 is 13 amino acids long. Per the germline V gene, CDR1 is LGHDT and CDR2 is YNNKEL (reference sequence). Trimming took 1 base from V and 4 from J, leaving 7 bases between them. The chain's CDR3 is CASSQVSRTEAFF. The DNA of the CDR3 is TGTGCCAGCAGCCAAGTATCCCGCACTGAAGCTTTCTTT.